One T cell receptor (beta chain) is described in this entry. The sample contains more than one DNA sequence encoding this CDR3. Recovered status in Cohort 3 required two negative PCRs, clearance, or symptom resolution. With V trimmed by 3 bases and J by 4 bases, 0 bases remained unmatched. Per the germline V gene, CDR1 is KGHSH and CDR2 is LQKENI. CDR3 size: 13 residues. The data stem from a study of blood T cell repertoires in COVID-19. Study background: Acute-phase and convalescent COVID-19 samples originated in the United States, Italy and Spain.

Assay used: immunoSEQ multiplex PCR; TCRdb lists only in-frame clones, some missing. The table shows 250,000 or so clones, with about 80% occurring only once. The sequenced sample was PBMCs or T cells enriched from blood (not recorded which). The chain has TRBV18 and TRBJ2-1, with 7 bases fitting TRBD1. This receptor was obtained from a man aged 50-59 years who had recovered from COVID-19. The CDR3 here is CASSPGQYNEQFF. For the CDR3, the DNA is TGTGCCAGCTCACCGGGACAGTACAATGAGCAGTTCTTC.